One sample yielded the 25 T cell receptor beta chains listed below, sequenced in a study of blood T cell repertoires in COVID-19. The protocol was immunoSEQ multiplex PCR, while the TCRdb copy is restricted to in-frame clones and leaves out a portion. The sample includes roughly 260,000 clones, 85% to 95% of them seen just once. Sequenced input: PBMCs or T cells enriched from blood (not recorded which). The origin of the receptors is a woman aged 18-29 years who had recovered from COVID-19.

The V call is TRBV6-5, the J call TRBJ2-3; D perhaps matches TRBD2 (5 bases). CDR1 and CDR2 from the germline V gene are MNHEY and SVGAGI. The CDR3 runs 15 residues. Between the trimmed V and J ends, which lost 5 bases and 0 bases, there was a span of 12 bases. The CDR3 DNA reads TGTGCCAGCAGTCGCTTTGGCGGGAGCACAGATACGCAGTATTTT. It is translated as CASSRFGGSTDTQYF.

The chain employs TRBV9 and TRBJ1-2; 7 nucleotides agree with TRBD1. This CDR3 has 16 residues. The V and J ends lost 0 bases and 2 bases, in that order; junction bases with no gene match: 7. CDR1 SGDLS and CDR2 YYNGEE come from the germline V gene. The CDR3 here is CASSVAPQGQNYGYTF. The CDR3 region has the DNA TGTGCCAGCAGCGTAGCCCCACAGGGACAGAACTATGGCTACACCTTC. Based on the CDR3 plus reference TRBV9 and TRBJ1-2, the full variable domain is DSGVTQTPKHLITATGQRVTLRCSPRSGDLSVYWYQQSLDQGLQFLIQYYNGEERAKGNILERFSAQQFPDLHSELNLSSLELGDSALYFCASSVAPQGQNYGYTFGSGTRLTVV.

This rearrangement joins TRBV6-5 to TRBJ2-2; 8 bases agree with TRBD1. V dropped 3 bases and J dropped 8; count of bases not matched to a gene: 8. Germline assignment: CDR1 MNHEY and CDR2 SVGAGI. The CDR3 spans 15 residues. The chain's CDR3 is CASSYLGQAMGELFF. In nucleotides, the CDR3 is TGTGCCAGCAGTTATTTGGGACAGGCGATGGGGGAGCTGTTTTTT.

This clone was recorded a few times. The chain carries TRBV11-2 and TRBJ1-2, with D perhaps matching TRBD1 (5 bases). CDR3 length: 15 residues. The germline V gene has CDR1 SGHAT and CDR2 FQNNGV. The V gene lost 6 bases and the J gene lost 2 bases, with 16 bases spanning the gap. DNA of the CDR3: TGTGCCAGCAGTTCGTGGGACTCGGGGAACTATGGCTACACCTTC. Its translation: CASSSWDSGNYGYTF.

This chain uses TRBV5-8 with TRBJ1-6; D not resolved. Trimming cost V 4 bases and J 0 bases, with 8 bases left between them. Germline-derived CDR1 and CDR2 are SGHTS and YDEGEE. The CDR3 length is 15 residues. The CDR3 spells CASSPGTSYNSPLHF. The CDR3 DNA is TGTGCCAGCAGCCCCGGTACCTCCTATAATTCACCCCTCCACTTT. The full variable domain, completed using reference TRBV5-8 and TRBJ1-6, is EAGVTQSPTHLIKTRGQQATLRCSPISGHTSVYWYQQALGLGLQFLLWYDEGEERNRGNFPPRFSGRQFPNYSSELNVNALELEDSALYLCASSPGTSYNSPLHFGNGTRLTVT.

J is TRBJ1-4 and V is TRBV2, with 9 bases fitting TRBD1. The CDR3 is made up of 15 amino acids. CDR1 is SNHLY, CDR2 FYNNEI, per germline. After removal of 5 bases from V and 7 bases from J, the junction contained 8 bases not matched to a gene. The CDR3 reads CASSTQGARGEKLFF. DNA for the CDR3: TGTGCCAGCAGTACACAGGGGGCGCGGGGTGAAAAACTGTTTTTT.

The rearrangement uses TRBV7-3 and TRBJ2-1, with TRBD1 matching 8 bases. V shed 5 bases and J 9 bases; nucleotides not matched to a gene: 18. There are 17 residues in the CDR3. Germline loops: CDR1 SGHTA, CDR2 FQGTGA. CDR3: CASSKTDRVGPYGEQFF. In DNA, the CDR3 is TGTGCCAGCAGCAAAACGGACAGGGTGGGCCCATACGGTGAGCAGTTCTTC.

The chain couples TRBV18 to TRBJ2-1, with 12 bases lining up with TRBD2. Germline CDR1 and CDR2: KGHSH and LQKENI. J was trimmed by 2 bases and V by 0 bases; bases with no gene match: 2. The CDR3 is 17 residues long. For the CDR3, the DNA is TGTGCCAGCTCACCACCCCGACTAGCGGGAGCCTACAATGAGCAGTTCTTC. Its protein is CASSPPRLAGAYNEQFF. Variable domain in full (rest from reference TRBV18 and TRBJ2-1): NAGVMQNPRHLVRRRGQEARLRCSPMKGHSHVYWYRQLPEEGLKFMVYLQKENIIDESGMPKERFSAEFPKEGPSILRIQQVVRGDSAAYFCASSPPRLAGAYNEQFFGPGTRLTVL.

This clone was counted a single time. The rearrangement links TRBV7-9 to TRBJ1-2, with D unclear. The V gene's germline CDR1 is SEHNR and CDR2 FQNEAQ (reference sequence). V lost 5 bases, J lost 8 bases, and 12 bases lay in between. The CDR3 runs to 12 residues. The CDR3 loop is CASSSLRIGYTF. The CDR3 nucleotides are TGTGCCAGCAGCAGTTTGCGTATAGGCTACACCTTC.

The chain employs TRBV5-1 and TRBJ1-2; TRBD1 might be the D (5 bases). The CDR3 runs to 14 residues. V gave up 4 bases and J gave up 5 bases, with 15 bases separating them. Germline CDR1 and CDR2: SGHRS and YFSETQ. CDR3 nucleotide sequence: TGCGCCAGCAGCCCTGCTGACAGACTGTATGGCTACACCTTC. Its protein is CASSPADRLYGYTF. Complete variable domain (other parts from reference TRBV5-1 and TRBJ1-2): KAGVTQTPRYLIKTRGQQVTLSCSPISGHRSVSWYQQTPGQGLQFLFEYFSETQRNKGNFPGRFSGRQFSNSRSEMNVSTLELGDSALYLCASSPADRLYGYTFGSGTRLTVV.

V usage is TRBV9 and J usage is TRBJ2-1; 8 nucleotides align to TRBD2. The CDR3 is made up of 15 amino acids. Looked up from germline, CDR1 is SGDLS and CDR2 is YYNGEE. The V and J ends lost 2 bases and 6 bases, in that order; junction bases with no gene match: 7. Written as DNA, the CDR3 is TGTGCCAGCAGCGTGGGTAGCGGGACCGTCAATGAGCAGTTCTTC. It encodes CASSVGSGTVNEQFF.

The gene calls are TRBV9 and TRBJ2-7, with 10 bases lining up with TRBD1. The CDR3 consists of 14 residues. V shed 2 bases, J shed 3 bases, and the junction held 2 bases outside the gene matches. In germline, CDR1 is SGDLS, CDR2 YYNGEE. CDR3 coding DNA: TGTGCCAGCAGCGTGGGACAGGGGTTCTACGAGCAGTACTTC. Its protein is CASSVGQGFYEQYF.

The chain employs TRBV19 and TRBJ1-1, with 7 bases that match TRBD1. CDR1 is LNHDA and CDR2 is SQIVND in the germline V gene (reference sequence). J gave up 0 bases and V 7 bases, and 5 bases lay outside the gene matches. CDR3 size: 14 residues. The CDR3: CASTPTGMNTEAFF. CDR3 nucleotides: TGTGCCAGTACCCCGACAGGGATGAACACTGAAGCTTTCTTT.

The chain links TRBV29-1 to TRBJ1-1, with D unclear. Germline V gene lookup returns CDR1 SQVTM and CDR2 ANQGSEA. With 3 bases removed from V and 5 bases from J, the gap between germline ends came to 16 bases. This CDR3 region has 14 residues. The CDR3 here is CSVDAEPPVTEAFF. The CDR3 coding sequence is TGCAGCGTTGATGCGGAGCCGCCGGTAACTGAAGCTTTCTTT.

The chain links TRBV3-1 (or the pseudogene TRBV3-2) to TRBJ1-6; a possible D gene is TRBD1 (6 bases). Trimming left V 4 bases short and J 5 bases short, with 9 bases between. Germline V gene sequence: CDR1 LGHDT, CDR2 YNNKEL (reference sequence). This CDR3 has 14 amino acids. The CDR3 region is CASSLTGNNSPLHF. As DNA, the CDR3 is TGTGCCAGCAGCCTCACAGGGAATAATTCACCCCTCCACTTT.

The rearrangement joins TRBV2 to TRBJ1-2; 8 nucleotides align to TRBD1. Germline V gene data show CDR1 as SNHLY and CDR2 as FYNNEI. This CDR3 comprises 14 residues. The trim removed 4 bases at V and 7 bases at J, leaving 8 bases unmatched. CDR3 nucleotides: TGTGCCAGCAGTGGGGCCAGGGGGCTGAGTGGCTACACCTTC. It specifies CASSGARGLSGYTF.

The J gene is TRBJ2-1, the V gene TRBV9; D remains unclear. The V and J ends lost 4 bases and 4 bases respectively, with 21 bases between them. CDR1 SGDLS and CDR2 YYNGEE come from the germline V gene. The CDR3 is 17 amino acids. Here the CDR3 reads CASSPQTPRLVYNEQFF. The CDR3 DNA reads as TGTGCCAGCAGCCCGCAAACCCCACGACTGGTATACAATGAGCAGTTCTTC. The whole variable domain, filled in from reference TRBV9 and TRBJ2-1, reads DSGVTQTPKHLITATGQRVTLRCSPRSGDLSVYWYQQSLDQGLQFLIQYYNGEERAKGNILERFSAQQFPDLHSELNLSSLELGDSALYFCASSPQTPRLVYNEQFFGPGTRLTVL.

This CDR3 is CASSEARNRGETQYF. Written as DNA, the CDR3 is TGTGCCAGCAGTGAAGCGCGTAATAGGGGAGAGACCCAGTACTTC. The chain couples TRBV2 to TRBJ2-5, with D perhaps TRBD1 (5 bases). Germline CDR1 SNHLY, CDR2 FYNNEI. Between the trimmed V and J ends, which lost 0 bases and 4 bases, there was a span of 12 bases. The CDR3 extends over 15 amino acids.

This chain joins TRBV19 and TRBJ1-3; 7 bases are a match to TRBD1. The CDR3 runs to 17 residues. The V and J ends lost 10 bases and 3 bases, in that order; junction bases with no gene match: 18. The germline CDR1 and CDR2 sequences are LNHDA and SQIVND (reference sequence). CDR3 protein: CATTKTGTLVRGNTIYF. CDR3 nucleotides: TGTGCCACCACAAAGACAGGGACCCTCGTTCGTGGAAACACCATATATTTT.

The J gene is TRBJ1-1, the V gene TRBV11-3; TRBD1 aligns across 9 bases. V shed 5 bases and J 5 bases; nucleotides not matched to a gene: 9. CDR3 size: 15 residues. The V gene's germline CDR1 is SGHNT and CDR2 YENEEA. CDR3 DNA: TGTGCCAGCAGCCTTACAGGGGGCTTGGAGACTGAAGCTTTCTTT. This encodes CASSLTGGLETEAFF.

V is TRBV7-6 and J is TRBJ2-7; 7 nucleotides line up with TRBD1. The J segment lost 6 bases and the V segment lost 1 base, leaving 12 bases of the junction unmatched. The CDR3 has 16 amino acids. Germline assignment: CDR1 SGHVS and CDR2 FNYEAQ. This CDR3 is CASSLGALRGLSEQYF. The CDR3 DNA reads as TGTGCCAGCAGCTTAGGGGCGTTAAGGGGGCTGAGCGAGCAGTACTTC.

This chain joins TRBV18 and TRBJ1-2, with 7 positions matching TRBD1. The CDR3 is 13 residues long. From germline, CDR1 is KGHSH and CDR2 LQKENI. Trimming took 6 bases from V and 6 from J; bases not matched to a gene: 7. The CDR3 sequence is CASSHEGAHGYTF. The CDR3 coding sequence is TGTGCCAGCTCGCACGAGGGGGCGCATGGCTACACCTTC.

This clone showed up just once. The genes are TRBV12-3 or TRBV12-4 and TRBJ1-1; D is ambiguous. The CDR3 loop spans 12 amino acids. With 5 bases removed from V and 5 bases from J, the gap between germline ends came to 9 bases. CDR3 loop: CASSRSGTEAFF. As DNA, the CDR3 is TGTGCCAGCAGTCGGAGTGGGACTGAAGCTTTCTTT.

The chain carries TRBV2 and TRBJ2-7; 9 nucleotides align to TRBD1. This CDR3 is 16 amino acids long. V shed 7 bases, J shed 1 base, and the junction held 11 bases outside the gene matches. Germline V gives CDR1 SNHLY, CDR2 FYNNEI. The CDR3 nucleotides read TGTGCCAGCACCACACCTCAGACAGGGGGTTCCTACGAGCAGTACTTC. Amino acid sequence: CASTTPQTGGSYEQYF.

The chain uses TRBV11-2 and TRBJ2-1; 10 nucleotides line up with TRBD2. Germline V CDR1 and CDR2: SGHAT, FQNNGV. J lost 7 bases, V lost 5 bases, and 8 bases had no gene match. The CDR3 runs 15 residues. The chain's CDR3 is CASSQLQTSGNEQFF. Here the CDR3 DNA reads TGTGCCAGCAGCCAACTCCAGACTAGCGGGAATGAGCAGTTCTTC.